This TCR beta chain stems from a study of OX40 agonist ivuxolimab in advanced cancers. As for the study in general: Patients assigned to dose escalation were diagnosed with hepatocellular carcinoma, melanoma, renal cell or head and neck cancer. With a range of roughly 20 to 79, age averaged about 58 years, and 75% to 90% were male. Notes on the study in general: At 0.1 to 3.0 mg/kg, CD4+ and CD8+ blood T cells expanded clonally by week 6.

This clone appeared a single time. Antigen specificity is unknown. Sequencing used immunoSEQ multiplex PCR; TCRdb keeps in-frame clones, though not all of them. The sample consists of around 21,000 clones, around 83% of them appearing once. The CDR3 is 14 residues long. Germline CDR1 and CDR2: PRHDT and FYEKMQ (reference sequence). The V gene lost 5 bases and the J gene lost 7 bases, with 15 bases spanning the gap. This sequence originates from an adult with an advanced solid tumor such as melanoma, head and neck, liver or kidney cancer. The starting material was CD4+ or CD8+ T cells sorted from blood, obtained in a trial of the OX40 agonist ivuxolimab. The chain employs TRBV13 and TRBJ1-5, with D possibly TRBD1 on 5 matching bases. CDR3 in amino acids: CASSGGGAGQPQHF. The CDR3, as DNA: TGTGCCAGCAGCGGCGGTGGGGCGGGACAGCCCCAGCATTTT.